The present T cell receptor beta chain was sequenced within a study of cytomegalovirus exposure and HLA in healthy donors. PCR involved 60 Vbeta and 13 Jbeta primers. Profiling relied on immunoSEQ multiplex PCR, and the TCRdb table lists in-frame clones only, not all of them. Of more than 150,000 clones listed, approximately 88% are singletons. The source material was PBMCs. The receptor comes from a woman aged 18-29 years in good health and CMV-seronegative.

The CDR3 loop is CASSYSAGGSQPQHF. Written as DNA, the CDR3 is TGTGCCAGCAGTTACTCGGCAGGCGGGAGTCAGCCCCAGCATTTT. J is TRBJ1-5 and V is TRBV6-5; D gene ambiguous. Germline V gene lookup returns CDR1 MNHEY and CDR2 SVGAGI. CDR3 length equals 15 residues. Trimming removed 0 bases from V and 6 bases from J, with 12 bases in between.